This TCR beta chain was sequenced during a study of T cell repertoires in cytomegalovirus infection. Study at large: Based on public TCR beta signatures, there were indications of CMV infection and of a matching HLA type.

V shed 5 bases and J shed 2 bases, with 19 bases lying between them. The germline V gene has CDR1 SGHVS and CDR2 FQNEAQ. The CDR3 has 18 residues. TCRdb fed the reads into MiXCR, producing one record per CDR3 protein. The sample comprises some 940,000 distinct CDR3 sequences, 30% to 40% of which are singletons, and about an eighth rests with the top ten. Findings and caveats of the study: The ex vivo response was dominated by HLA-C-restricted CMV-specific TCR beta clonotypes.

About this clonotype itself: Its target is not known.

The sample in question was cultured CD8+ T cells from PBMCs, obtained from culture after CMV antigen stimulation. This receptor was identified in a human donor in good health (CMV status not recorded). Some clones in this sample may be carry-over from other donors' samples. V is TRBV7-8 and J is TRBJ2-6; tentatively, D is TRBD1 (5 bases). CDR3 sequence reads: CASSQTTFRVPGANVLTF. DNA of the CDR3: TGTGCCAGCAGCCAGACGACCTTCAGGGTCCCTGGGGCCAACGTCCTGACTTTC.